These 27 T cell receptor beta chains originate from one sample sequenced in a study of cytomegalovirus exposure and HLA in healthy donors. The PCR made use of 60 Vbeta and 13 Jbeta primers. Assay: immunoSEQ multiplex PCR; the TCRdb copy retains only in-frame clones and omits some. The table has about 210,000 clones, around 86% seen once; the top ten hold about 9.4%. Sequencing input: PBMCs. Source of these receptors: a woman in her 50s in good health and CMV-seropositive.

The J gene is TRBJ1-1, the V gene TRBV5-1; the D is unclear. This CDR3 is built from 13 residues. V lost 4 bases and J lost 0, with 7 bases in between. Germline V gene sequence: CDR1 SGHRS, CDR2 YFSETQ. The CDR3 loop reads CASSPVLNTEAFF. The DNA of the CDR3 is TGCGCCAGCAGCCCGGTATTGAACACTGAAGCTTTCTTT.

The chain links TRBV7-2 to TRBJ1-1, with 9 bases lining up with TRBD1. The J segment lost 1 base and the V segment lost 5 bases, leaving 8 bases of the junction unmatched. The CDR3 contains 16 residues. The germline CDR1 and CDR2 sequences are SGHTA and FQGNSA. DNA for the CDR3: TGTGCCAGCAGCCCTGGGACAGGGATAGGGAACACTGAAGCTTTCTTT. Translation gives CASSPGTGIGNTEAFF.

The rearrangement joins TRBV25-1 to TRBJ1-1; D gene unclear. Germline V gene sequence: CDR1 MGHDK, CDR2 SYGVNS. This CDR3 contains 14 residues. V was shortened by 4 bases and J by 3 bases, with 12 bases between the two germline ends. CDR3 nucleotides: TGTGCCAGCAGTGCCAACCGGGGTCACACTGAAGCTTTCTTT. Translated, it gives CASSANRGHTEAFF.

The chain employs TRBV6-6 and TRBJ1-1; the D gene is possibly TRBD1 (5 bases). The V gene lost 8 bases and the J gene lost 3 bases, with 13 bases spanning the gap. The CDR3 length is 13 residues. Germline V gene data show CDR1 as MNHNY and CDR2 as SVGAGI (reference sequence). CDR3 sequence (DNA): TGTGCCAGCCGTCAGGGAGGGTACACTGAAGCTTTCTTT. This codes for CASRQGGYTEAFF.

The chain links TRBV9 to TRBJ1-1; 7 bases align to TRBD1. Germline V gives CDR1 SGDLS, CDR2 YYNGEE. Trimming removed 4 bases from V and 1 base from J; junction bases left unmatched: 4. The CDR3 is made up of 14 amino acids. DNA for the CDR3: TGTGCCAGCAGCCCGGGGACAGAGAACACTGAAGCTTTCTTT. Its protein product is CASSPGTENTEAFF.

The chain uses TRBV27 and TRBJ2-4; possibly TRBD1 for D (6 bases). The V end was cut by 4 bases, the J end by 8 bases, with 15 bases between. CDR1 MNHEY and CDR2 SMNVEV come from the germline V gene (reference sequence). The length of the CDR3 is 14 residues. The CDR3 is CASSYQGWGDIQYF. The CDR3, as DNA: TGTGCCAGCAGTTACCAGGGGTGGGGAGACATTCAGTACTTC.

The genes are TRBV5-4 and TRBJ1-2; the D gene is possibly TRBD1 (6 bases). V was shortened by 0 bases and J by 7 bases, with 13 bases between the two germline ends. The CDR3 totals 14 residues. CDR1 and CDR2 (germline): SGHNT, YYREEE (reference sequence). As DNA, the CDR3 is TGTGCCAGCAGCTTGGGACAGGCCCGCGCTGGCTACACCTTC. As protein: CASSLGQARAGYTF.

The CDR3 reads CASSPEIGAGADEQYF. The CDR3 region has the DNA TGTGCCAGCAGCCCGGAGATAGGGGCGGGGGCTGACGAGCAGTACTTC. The chain carries TRBV5-4 and TRBJ2-7, with D possibly TRBD2 on 7 matching bases. CDR3 length: 16 amino acids. With 4 bases removed from V and 5 bases from J, the gap between germline ends came to 22 bases. Germline lookup yields CDR1 SGHNT and CDR2 YYREEE (reference sequence).

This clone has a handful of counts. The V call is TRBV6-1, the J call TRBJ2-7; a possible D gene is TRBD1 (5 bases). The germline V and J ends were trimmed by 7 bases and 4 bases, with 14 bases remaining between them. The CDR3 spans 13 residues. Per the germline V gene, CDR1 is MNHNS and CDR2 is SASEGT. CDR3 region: CASTIQAGYEQYF. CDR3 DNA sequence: TGTGCCAGCACTATACAGGCTGGATACGAGCAGTACTTC.

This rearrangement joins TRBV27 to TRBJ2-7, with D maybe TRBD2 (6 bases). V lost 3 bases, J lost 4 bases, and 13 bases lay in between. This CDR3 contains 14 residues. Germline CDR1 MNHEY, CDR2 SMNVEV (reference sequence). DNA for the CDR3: TGTGCCAGCAGTTTCGCGGGAAACTTATACGAGCAGTACTTC. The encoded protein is CASSFAGNLYEQYF.

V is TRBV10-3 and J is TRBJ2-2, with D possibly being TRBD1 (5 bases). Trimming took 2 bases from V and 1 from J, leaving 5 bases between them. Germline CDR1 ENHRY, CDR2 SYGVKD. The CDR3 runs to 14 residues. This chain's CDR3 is CAISERGNTGELFF. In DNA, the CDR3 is TGTGCCATCAGTGAGAGGGGGAACACCGGGGAGCTGTTTTTT.

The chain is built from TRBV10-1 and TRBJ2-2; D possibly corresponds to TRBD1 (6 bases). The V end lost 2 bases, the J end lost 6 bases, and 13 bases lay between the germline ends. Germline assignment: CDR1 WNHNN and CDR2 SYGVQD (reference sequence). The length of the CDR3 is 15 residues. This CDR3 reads CASSENPGVSGELFF. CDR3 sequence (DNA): TGCGCCAGCAGTGAGAACCCAGGGGTTTCCGGGGAGCTGTTTTTT.

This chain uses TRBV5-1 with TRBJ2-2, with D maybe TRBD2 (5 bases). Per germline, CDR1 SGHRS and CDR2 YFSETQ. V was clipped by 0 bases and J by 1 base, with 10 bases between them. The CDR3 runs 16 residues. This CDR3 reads CASSLAPSLNTGELFF. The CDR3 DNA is TGCGCCAGCAGCTTGGCTCCTAGCTTGAACACCGGGGAGCTGTTTTTT. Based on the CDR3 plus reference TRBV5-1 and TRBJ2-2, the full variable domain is KAGVTQTPRYLIKTRGQQVTLSCSPISGHRSVSWYQQTPGQGLQFLFEYFSETQRNKGNFPGRFSGRQFSNSRSEMNVSTLELGDSALYLCASSLAPSLNTGELFFGEGSRLTVL.

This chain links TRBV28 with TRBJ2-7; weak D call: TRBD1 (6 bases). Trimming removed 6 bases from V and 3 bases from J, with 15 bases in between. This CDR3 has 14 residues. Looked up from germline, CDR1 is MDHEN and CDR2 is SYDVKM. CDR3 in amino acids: CASRPTGAYYEQYF. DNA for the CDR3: TGTGCCAGCAGACCGACAGGTGCTTACTACGAGCAGTACTTC.

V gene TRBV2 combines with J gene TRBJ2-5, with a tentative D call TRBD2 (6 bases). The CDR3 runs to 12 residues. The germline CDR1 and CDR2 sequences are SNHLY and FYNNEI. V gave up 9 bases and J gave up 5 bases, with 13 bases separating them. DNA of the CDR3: TGTGCCAGTTGGGGGGAAACGGAGACCCAGTACTTC. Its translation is CASWGETETQYF.

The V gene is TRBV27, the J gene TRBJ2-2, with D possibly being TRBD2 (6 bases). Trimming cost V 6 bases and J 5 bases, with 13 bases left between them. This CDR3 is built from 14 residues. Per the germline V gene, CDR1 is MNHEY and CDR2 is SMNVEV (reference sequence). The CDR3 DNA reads TGTGCCAGCAGCCGCTTGGGGGGAACCGGGGAGCTGTTTTTT. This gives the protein CASSRLGGTGELFF.

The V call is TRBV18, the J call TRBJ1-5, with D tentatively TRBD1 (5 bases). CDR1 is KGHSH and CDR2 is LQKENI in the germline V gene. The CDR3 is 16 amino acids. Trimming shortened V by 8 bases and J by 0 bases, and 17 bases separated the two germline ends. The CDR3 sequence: CASTRQTSYSNQPQHF. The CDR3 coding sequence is TGTGCCAGCACCCGACAGACCTCTTATAGCAATCAGCCCCAGCATTTT.

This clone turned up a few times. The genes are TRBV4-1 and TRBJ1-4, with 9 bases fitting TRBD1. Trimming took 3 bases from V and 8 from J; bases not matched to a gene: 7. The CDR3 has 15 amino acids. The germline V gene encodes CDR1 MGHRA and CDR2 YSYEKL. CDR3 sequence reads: CASSQIQGAGEKLFF. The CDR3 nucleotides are TGCGCCAGCAGCCAGATACAGGGGGCAGGAGAAAAACTGTTTTTT.

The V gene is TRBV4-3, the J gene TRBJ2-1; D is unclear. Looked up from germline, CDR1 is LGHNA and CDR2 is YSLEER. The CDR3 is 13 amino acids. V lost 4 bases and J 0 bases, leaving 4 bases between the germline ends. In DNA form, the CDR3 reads TGCGCCAGCAGCCTATCCTCCTACAATGAGCAGTTCTTC. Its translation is CASSLSSYNEQFF.

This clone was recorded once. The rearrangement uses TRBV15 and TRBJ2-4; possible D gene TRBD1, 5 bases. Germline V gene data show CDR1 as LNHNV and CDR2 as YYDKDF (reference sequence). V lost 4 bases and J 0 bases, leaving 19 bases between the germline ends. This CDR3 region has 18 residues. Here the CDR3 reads CATSTGRPLGLAKNIQYF. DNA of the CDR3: TGTGCCACCAGCACAGGGCGTCCCCTGGGGCTAGCCAAAAACATTCAGTACTTC.

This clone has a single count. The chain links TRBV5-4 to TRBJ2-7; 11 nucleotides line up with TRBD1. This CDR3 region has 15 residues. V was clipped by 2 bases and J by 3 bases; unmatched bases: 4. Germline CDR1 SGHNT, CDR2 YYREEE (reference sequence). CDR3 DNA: TGTGCCAGCAGCTTCGGGACAGGGGGAAGCTACGAGCAGTACTTC. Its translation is CASSFGTGGSYEQYF.

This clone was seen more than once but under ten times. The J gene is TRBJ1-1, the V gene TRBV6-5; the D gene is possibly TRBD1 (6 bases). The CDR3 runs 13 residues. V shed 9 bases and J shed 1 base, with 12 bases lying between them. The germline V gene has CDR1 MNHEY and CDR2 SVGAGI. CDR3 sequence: CASTGSGNTEAFF. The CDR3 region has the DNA TGTGCCAGTACAGGGTCTGGGAACACTGAAGCTTTCTTT.

CDR3: CASSPRGGWGTDTQYF. As DNA, the CDR3 is TGTGCCAGCAGCCCACGGGGGGGCTGGGGCACAGATACGCAGTATTTT. The chain couples TRBV7-6 to TRBJ2-3, with TRBD2 identical over 8 bases. The length of the CDR3 is 16 residues. CDR1 is SGHVS, CDR2 FNYEAQ, per germline. Trimming at V came to 5 bases and at J to 1 base, leaving 8 bases not matched to a gene.

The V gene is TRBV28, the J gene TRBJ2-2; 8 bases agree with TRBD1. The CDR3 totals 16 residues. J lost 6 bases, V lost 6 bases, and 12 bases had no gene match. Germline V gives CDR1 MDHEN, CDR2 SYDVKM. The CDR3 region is CASRAGGAAGAGELFF. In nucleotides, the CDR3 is TGTGCCAGCAGGGCAGGGGGCGCGGCAGGGGCCGGGGAGCTGTTTTTT. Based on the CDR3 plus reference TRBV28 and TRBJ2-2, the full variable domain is DVKVTQSSRYLVKRTGEKVFLECVQDMDHENMFWYRQDPGLGLRLIYFSYDVKMKEKGDIPEGYSVSREKKERFSLILESASTNQTSMYLCASRAGGAAGAGELFFGEGSRLTVL.

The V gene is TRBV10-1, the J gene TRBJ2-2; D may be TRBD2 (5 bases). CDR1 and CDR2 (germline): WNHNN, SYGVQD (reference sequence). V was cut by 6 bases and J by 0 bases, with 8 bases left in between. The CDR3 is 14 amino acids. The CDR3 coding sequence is TGCGCCAGCAGGGACTCCGCGAACACCGGGGAGCTGTTTTTT. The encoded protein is CASRDSANTGELFF.

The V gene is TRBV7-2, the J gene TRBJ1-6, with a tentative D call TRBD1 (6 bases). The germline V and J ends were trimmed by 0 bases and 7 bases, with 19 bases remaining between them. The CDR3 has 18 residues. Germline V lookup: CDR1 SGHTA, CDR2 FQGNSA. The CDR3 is CASSLAAGAGGPNSPLHF. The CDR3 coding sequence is TGTGCCAGCAGCTTAGCGGCAGGGGCCGGCGGGCCGAATTCACCCCTCCACTTT. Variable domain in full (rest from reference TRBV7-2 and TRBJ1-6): GAGVSQSPSNKVTEKGKDVELRCDPISGHTALYWYRQSLGQGLEFLIYFQGNSAPDKSGLPSDRFSAERTGGSVSTLTIQRTQQEDSAVYLCASSLAAGAGGPNSPLHFGNGTRLTVT.

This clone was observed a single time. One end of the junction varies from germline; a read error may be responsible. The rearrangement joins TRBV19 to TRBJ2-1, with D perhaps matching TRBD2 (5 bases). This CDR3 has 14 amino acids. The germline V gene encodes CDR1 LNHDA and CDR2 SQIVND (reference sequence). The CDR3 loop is CASSIDLAGPRLIF. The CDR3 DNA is TGTGCCAGTAGTATAGATCTAGCTGGGCCGAGGTTGATCTTC.